This T cell receptor (beta chain) was retrieved from a study of blood T cell repertoires in COVID-19. Study-level information: Sites in the United States, Italy and Spain provided acute and convalescent COVID-19 samples.

The protocol was immunoSEQ multiplex PCR, while the TCRdb copy is restricted to in-frame clones and leaves out a portion. The repertoire holds 300,000 to 350,000 clones, with around 92% as singletons. The CDR3 length is 14 residues. Germline CDR1 is MDHEN and CDR2 is SYDVKM. V was trimmed by 3 bases and J by 3 bases, leaving 11 bases between them. Sample: PBMCs or T cells enriched from blood (not recorded which). This receptor was taken from a woman aged 25 to 45 who had recovered from COVID-19. The rearrangement links TRBV28 to TRBJ1-1; D unclear. The CDR3 region is CASSFAGRYTEAFF. The CDR3 nucleotides read TGTGCCAGCAGTTTTGCAGGTAGATACACTGAAGCTTTCTTT.